Given below is one TCR beta chain in context. In the source study's methods: Reference gene primer amplification gave nucleated cell count estimates. Clones were read by immunoSEQ multiplex PCR, and TCRdb kept only the in-frame ones, dropping some. V, J and clone size are taken as reported in that table, and D and trimming were inferred from the DNA itself. The sample yields about 90,000 clones, roughly 84% seen once. This CDR3 spans 15 amino acids. Germline lookup yields CDR1 LNHDA and CDR2 SQIVND (reference sequence). V lost 5 bases and J lost 8; bases outside the gene matches: 11. This entry belongs to a study of blood T cell repertoires in COVID-19. On the study more broadly: The study drew acute and convalescent COVID-19 samples from the United States, Italy and Spain. The cDNA or gDNA used as material had been derived from T cells, B-cell-depleted T cells, or PBMCs.

The clonotype comes from a man aged 55-75 years with acute or convalescent COVID-19. The chain recombines TRBV19 with TRBJ2-1; 8 nucleotides match TRBD1. Source material: peripheral blood. The CDR3 bases are TGTGCCAGTAGTTCCGACAGGGGCGCCTTCGATGAGCAGTTCTTC. It specifies CASSSDRGAFDEQFF.